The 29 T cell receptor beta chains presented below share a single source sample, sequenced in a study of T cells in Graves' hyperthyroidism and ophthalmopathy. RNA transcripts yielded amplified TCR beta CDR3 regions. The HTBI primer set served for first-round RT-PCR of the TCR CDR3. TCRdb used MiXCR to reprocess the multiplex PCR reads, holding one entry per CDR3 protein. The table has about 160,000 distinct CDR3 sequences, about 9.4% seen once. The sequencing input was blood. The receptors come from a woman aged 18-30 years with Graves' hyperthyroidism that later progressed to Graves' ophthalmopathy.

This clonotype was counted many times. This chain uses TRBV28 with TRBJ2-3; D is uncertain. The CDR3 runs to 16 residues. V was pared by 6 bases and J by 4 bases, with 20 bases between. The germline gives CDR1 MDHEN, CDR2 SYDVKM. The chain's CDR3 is CASSEAVWGRADTQYF. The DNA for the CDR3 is TGTGCCAGCAGCGAAGCTGTTTGGGGTAGGGCAGATACGCAGTATTTT.

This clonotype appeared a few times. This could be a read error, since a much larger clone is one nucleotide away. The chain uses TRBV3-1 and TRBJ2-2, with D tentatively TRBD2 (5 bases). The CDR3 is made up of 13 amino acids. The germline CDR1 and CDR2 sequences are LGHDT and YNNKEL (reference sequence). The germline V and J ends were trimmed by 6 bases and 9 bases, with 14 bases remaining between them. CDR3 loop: CASRPSGTRELFF. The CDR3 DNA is TGTGCCAGCAGGCCCAGCGGTACCAGGGAGCTGTTTTTT.

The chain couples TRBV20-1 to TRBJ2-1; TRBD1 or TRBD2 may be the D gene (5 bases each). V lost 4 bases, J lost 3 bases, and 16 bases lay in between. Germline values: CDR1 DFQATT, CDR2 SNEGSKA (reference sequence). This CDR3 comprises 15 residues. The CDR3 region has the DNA TGCAGTGCTAATTCGGGGACGCTTGGCTACAATGAGCAGTTCTTC. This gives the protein CSANSGTLGYNEQFF.

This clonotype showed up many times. The CDR3 DNA is TGTGCCAGCAGTTTTTTTTCGGGGAGCGAGCAGTACTTC. It encodes CASSFFSGSEQYF. The chain carries TRBV28 and TRBJ2-7; D possibly corresponds to TRBD2 (5 bases). CDR3 length equals 13 residues. V lost 3 bases and J 6 bases, leaving 12 bases between the germline ends. Per germline, CDR1 MDHEN and CDR2 SYDVKM.

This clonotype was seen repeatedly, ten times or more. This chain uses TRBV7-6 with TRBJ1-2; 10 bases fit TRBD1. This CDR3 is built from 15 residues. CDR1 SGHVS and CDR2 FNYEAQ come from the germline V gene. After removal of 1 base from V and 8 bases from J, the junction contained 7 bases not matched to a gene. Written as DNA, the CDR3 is TGTGCCAGCAGCTTAGGGTCGGGACAGGGGAAAGGCTACACCTTC. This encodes CASSLGSGQGKGYTF.

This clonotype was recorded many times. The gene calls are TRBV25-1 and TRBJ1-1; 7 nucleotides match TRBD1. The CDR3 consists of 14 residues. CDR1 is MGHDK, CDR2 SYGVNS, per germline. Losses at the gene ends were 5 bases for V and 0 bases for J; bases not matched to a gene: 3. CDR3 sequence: CASSWTGMNTEAFF. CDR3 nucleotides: TGTGCCAGCAGTTGGACAGGAATGAACACTGAAGCTTTCTTT. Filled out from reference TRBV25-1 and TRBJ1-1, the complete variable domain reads EADIYQTPRYLVIGTGKKITLECSQTMGHDKMYWYQQDPGMELHLIHYSYGVNSTEKGDLSSESTVSRIRTEHFPLTLESARPSHTSQYLCASSWTGMNTEAFFGQGTRLTVV.

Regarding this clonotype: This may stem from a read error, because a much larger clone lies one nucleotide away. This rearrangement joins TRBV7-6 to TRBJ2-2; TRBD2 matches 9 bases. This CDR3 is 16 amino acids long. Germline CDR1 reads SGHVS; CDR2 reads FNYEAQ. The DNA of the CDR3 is TGTGCCGGCAGCTTACAGGGCGGGGGGGTCACCGGGGAGCTGTTTTTT. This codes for CAGSLQGGGVTGELFF.

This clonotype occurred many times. As DNA, the CDR3 is TGTGCCAGCAGTGCCAGGGGGCAGAACTATGGCTACACCTTC. Protein sequence: CASSARGQNYGYTF. V and J are TRBV2 and TRBJ1-2; the match to TRBD1 covers 8 bases. The length of the CDR3 is 14 residues. J gave up 2 bases and V 4 bases, and 3 bases lay outside the gene matches. Germline V gene data show CDR1 as SNHLY and CDR2 as FYNNEI.

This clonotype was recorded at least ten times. The CDR3 coding sequence is TGTGCCAGCAGTGAAGAGGGTGATTATAGCAATCAGCCCCAGCATTTT. This sequence encodes CASSEEGDYSNQPQHF. The V call is TRBV2, the J call TRBJ1-5, with D unclear. CDR3 length equals 16 residues. V lost 1 base and J lost 0, with 10 bases in between. Germline CDR1 is SNHLY and CDR2 is FYNNEI.

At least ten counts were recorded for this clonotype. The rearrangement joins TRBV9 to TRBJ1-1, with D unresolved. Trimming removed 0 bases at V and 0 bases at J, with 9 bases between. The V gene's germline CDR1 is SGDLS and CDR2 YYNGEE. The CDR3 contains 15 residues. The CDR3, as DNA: TGTGCCAGCAGCGTAGGCGTGGATCTGAACACTGAAGCTTTCTTT. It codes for CASSVGVDLNTEAFF.

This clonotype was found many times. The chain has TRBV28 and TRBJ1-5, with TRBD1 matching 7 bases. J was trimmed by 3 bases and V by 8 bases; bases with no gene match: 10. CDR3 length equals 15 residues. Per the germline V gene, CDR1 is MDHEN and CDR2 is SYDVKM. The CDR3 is CASRTQTGPNQPQHF. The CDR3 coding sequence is TGTGCCAGCCGAACGCAGACAGGGCCCAATCAGCCCCAGCATTTT. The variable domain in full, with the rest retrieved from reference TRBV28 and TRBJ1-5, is DVKVTQSSRYLVKRTGEKVFLECVQDMDHENMFWYRQDPGLGLRLIYFSYDVKMKEKGDIPEGYSVSREKKERFSLILESASTNQTSMYLCASRTQTGPNQPQHFGDGTRLSIL.

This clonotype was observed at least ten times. The CDR3 nucleotides read TGCGCCAGCAGCTGGACCACAGGGAGCGATCAGCCCCAGCATTTT. Residues: CASSWTTGSDQPQHF. This chain joins TRBV5-1 and TRBJ1-5, with a tentative D call TRBD1 (6 bases). The CDR3 runs 15 residues. The germline CDR1 and CDR2 sequences are SGHRS and YFSETQ. V lost 3 bases to trimming and J lost 5 bases, with 15 bases between them.

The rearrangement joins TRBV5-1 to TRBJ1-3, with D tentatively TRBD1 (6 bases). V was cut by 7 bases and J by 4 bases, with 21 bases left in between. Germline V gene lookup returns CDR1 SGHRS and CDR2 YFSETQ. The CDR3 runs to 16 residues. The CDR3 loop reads CASGSSSGGSGNTIYF. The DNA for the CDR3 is TGCGCCAGCGGTTCTTCATCGGGGGGCTCAGGAAACACCATATATTTT. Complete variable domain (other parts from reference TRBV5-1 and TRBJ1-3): KAGVTQTPRYLIKTRGQQVTLSCSPISGHRSVSWYQQTPGQGLQFLFEYFSETQRNKGNFPGRFSGRQFSNSRSEMNVSTLELGDSALYLCASGSSSGGSGNTIYFGEGSWLTVV.

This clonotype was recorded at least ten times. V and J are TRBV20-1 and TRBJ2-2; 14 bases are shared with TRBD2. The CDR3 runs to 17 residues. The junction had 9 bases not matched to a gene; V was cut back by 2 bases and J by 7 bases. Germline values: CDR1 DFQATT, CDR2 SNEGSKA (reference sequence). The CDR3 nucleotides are TGCAGTGCTAGAACCCCGGGACTAGCGGGAGTTAACGGGGAGCTGTTTTTT. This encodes CSARTPGLAGVNGELFF.

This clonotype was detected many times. The CDR3 DNA reads as TGTGCCAGCAGTTCGGACAGCTATGGCTACACCTTC. It translates to CASSSDSYGYTF. This chain connects TRBV6-1 to TRBJ1-2; a weak D match, TRBD1 (6 bases). Germline V gene sequence: CDR1 MNHNS, CDR2 SASEGT. The CDR3 consists of 12 residues. The germline V and J ends were trimmed by 5 bases and 4 bases, with 8 bases remaining between them.

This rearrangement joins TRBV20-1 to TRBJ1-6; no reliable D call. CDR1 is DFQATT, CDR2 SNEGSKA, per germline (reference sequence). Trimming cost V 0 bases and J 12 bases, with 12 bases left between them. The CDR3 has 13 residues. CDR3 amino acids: CSARDPSGQPLHF. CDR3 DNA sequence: TGCAGTGCTAGAGATCCCTCCGGGCAACCCCTCCACTTT.

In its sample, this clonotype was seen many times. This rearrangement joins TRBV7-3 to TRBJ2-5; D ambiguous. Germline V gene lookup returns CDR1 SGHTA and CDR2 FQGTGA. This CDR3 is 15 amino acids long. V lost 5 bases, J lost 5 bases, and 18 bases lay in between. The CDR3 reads CASSPAGSRRETQYF. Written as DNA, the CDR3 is TGTGCCAGCAGCCCCGCCGGGTCGCGACGGGAGACCCAGTACTTC. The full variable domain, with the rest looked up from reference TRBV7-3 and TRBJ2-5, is GAGVSQTPSNKVTEKGKYVELRCDPISGHTALYWYRQSLGQGPEFLIYFQGTGAADDSGLPNDRFFAVRPEGSVSTLKIQRTERGDSAVYLCASSPAGSRRETQYFGPGTRLLVL.

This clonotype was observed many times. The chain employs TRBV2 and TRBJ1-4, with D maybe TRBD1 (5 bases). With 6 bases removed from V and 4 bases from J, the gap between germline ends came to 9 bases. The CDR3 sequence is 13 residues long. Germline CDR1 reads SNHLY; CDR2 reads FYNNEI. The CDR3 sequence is CASRIDSNEKLFF. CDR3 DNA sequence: TGTGCCAGCAGGATTGACAGTAATGAAAAACTGTTTTTT.

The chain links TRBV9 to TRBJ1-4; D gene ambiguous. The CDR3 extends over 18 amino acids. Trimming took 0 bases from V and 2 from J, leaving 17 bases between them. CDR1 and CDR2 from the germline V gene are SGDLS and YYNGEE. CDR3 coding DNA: TGTGCCAGCAGCGTAGCTGGGAGAGGGAAGGGCACTAATGAAAAACTGTTTTTT. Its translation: CASSVAGRGKGTNEKLFF.

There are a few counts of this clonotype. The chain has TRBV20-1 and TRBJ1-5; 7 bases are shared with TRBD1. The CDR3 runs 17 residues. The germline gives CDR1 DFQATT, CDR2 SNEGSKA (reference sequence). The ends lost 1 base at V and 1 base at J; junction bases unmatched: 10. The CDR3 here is CSARGVGGVLSNQPQHF. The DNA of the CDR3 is TGCAGTGCTAGAGGTGTAGGGGGCGTTCTAAGCAATCAGCCCCAGCATTTT.

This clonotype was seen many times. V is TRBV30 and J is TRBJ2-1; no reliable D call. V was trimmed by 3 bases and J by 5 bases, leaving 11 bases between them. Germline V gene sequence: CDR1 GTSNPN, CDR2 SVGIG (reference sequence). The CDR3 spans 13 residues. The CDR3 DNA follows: TGTGCCTGGAGCGAAAACACACACAATGAGCAGTTCTTC. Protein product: CAWSENTHNEQFF.

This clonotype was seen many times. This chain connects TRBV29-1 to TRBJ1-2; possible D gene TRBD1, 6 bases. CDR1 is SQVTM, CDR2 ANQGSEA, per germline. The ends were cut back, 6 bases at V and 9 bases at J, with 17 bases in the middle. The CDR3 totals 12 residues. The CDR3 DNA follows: TGCAGCGTACGGACAGCAGGGGCGAGCTACACCTTC. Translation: CSVRTAGASYTF.

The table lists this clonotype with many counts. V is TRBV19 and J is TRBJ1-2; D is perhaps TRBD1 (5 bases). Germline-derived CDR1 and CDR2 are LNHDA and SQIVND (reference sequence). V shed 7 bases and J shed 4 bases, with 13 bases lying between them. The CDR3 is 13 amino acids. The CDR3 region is CASTLTAGYGYTF. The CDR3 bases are TGTGCCAGTACCCTGACAGCTGGCTATGGCTACACCTTC.

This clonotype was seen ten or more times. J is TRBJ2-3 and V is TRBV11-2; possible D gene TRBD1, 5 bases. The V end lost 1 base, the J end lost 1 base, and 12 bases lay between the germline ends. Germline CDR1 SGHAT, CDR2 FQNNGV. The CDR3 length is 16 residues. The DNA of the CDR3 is TGTGCCAGCAGCTTAGCGAAAGGACACCGCACAGATACGCAGTATTTT. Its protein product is CASSLAKGHRTDTQYF.

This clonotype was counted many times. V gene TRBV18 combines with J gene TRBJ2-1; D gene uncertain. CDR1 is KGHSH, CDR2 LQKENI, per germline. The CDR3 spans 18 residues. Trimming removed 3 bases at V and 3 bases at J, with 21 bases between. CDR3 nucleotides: TGTGCCAGCTCACCGATTTCCATAGGCTCACCAAACTACAATGAGCAGTTCTTC. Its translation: CASSPISIGSPNYNEQFF.

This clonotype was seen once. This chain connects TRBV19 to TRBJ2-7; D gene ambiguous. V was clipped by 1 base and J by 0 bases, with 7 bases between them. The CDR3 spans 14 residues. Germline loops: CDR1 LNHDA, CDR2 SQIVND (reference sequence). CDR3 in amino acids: CASSIAVVSYEQYF. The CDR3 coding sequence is TGTGCCAGTAGTATAGCGGTGGTCTCCTACGAGCAGTACTTC.

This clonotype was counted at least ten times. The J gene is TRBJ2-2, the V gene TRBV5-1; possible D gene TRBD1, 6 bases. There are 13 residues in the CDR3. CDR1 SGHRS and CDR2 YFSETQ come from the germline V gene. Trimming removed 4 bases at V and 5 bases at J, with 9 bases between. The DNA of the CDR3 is TGCGCCAGCAGCGTACAGGGAACCGGGGAGCTGTTTTTT. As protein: CASSVQGTGELFF. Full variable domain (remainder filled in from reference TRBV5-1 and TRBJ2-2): KAGVTQTPRYLIKTRGQQVTLSCSPISGHRSVSWYQQTPGQGLQFLFEYFSETQRNKGNFPGRFSGRQFSNSRSEMNVSTLELGDSALYLCASSVQGTGELFFGEGSRLTVL.

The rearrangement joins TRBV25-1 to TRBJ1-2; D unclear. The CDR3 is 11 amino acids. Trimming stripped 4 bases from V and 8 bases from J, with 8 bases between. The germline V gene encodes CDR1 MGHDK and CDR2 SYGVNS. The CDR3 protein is CASSGYMGYTF. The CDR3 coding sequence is TGTGCCAGCAGTGGTTACATGGGCTACACCTTC.

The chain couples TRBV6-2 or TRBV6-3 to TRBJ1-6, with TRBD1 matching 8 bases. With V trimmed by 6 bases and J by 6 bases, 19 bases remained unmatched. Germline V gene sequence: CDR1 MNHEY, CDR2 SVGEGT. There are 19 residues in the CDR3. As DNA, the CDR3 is TGTGCCAGCAGGCCTCTCCGGACAGGGCGCGTAGGGGGTAATTCACCCCTCCACTTT. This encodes CASRPLRTGRVGGNSPLHF.